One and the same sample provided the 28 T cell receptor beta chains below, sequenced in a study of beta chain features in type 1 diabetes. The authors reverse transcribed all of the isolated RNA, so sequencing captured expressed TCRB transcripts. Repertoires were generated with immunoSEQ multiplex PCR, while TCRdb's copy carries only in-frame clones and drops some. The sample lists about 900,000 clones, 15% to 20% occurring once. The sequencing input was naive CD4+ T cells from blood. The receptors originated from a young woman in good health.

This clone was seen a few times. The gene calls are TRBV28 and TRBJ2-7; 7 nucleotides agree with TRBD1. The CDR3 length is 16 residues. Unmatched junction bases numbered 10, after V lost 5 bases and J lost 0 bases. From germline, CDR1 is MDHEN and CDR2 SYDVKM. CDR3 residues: CASSPITGTASYEQYF. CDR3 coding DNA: TGTGCCAGCAGTCCAATCACCGGGACAGCCTCCTACGAGCAGTACTTC.

The CDR3 sequence: CASSPRLAQETQYF. The CDR3 nucleotides are TGTGCCAGCAGCCCACGACTAGCCCAAGAGACCCAGTACTTC. This chain uses TRBV7-2 with TRBJ2-5; 7 bases are a match to TRBD2. Germline V gene lookup returns CDR1 SGHTA and CDR2 FQGNSA. The CDR3 sequence is 14 residues long. Unmatched junction bases numbered 4, after V lost 5 bases and J lost 1 base.

The CDR3 region has the DNA TGTGCCAGCAGTGAATTCAATGCCCAGAACCTCTATGGCTACACCTTC. Protein: CASSEFNAQNLYGYTF. The V gene is TRBV25-1, the J gene TRBJ1-2, with D hard to call. V lost 1 base and J lost 4, with 16 bases in between. The CDR3 contains 16 residues. Germline assignment: CDR1 MGHDK and CDR2 SYGVNS.

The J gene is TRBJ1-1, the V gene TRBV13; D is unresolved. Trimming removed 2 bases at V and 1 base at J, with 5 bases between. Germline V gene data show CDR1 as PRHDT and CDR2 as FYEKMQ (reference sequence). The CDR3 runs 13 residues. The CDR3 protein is CASSLQQNTEAFF. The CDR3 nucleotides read TGTGCCAGCAGCTTACAACAGAACACTGAAGCTTTCTTT.

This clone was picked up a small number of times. CDR3 DNA: TGTGCCACCAGCAGAGATCTACGGAGCGAGCAAGAGACCCAGTACTTC. It yields the protein CATSRDLRSEQETQYF. V usage is TRBV15 and J usage is TRBJ2-5; D unclear. V lost 0 bases to trimming and J lost 2 bases, with 13 bases between them. The CDR3 is 16 residues long. Germline V gives CDR1 LNHNV, CDR2 YYDKDF (reference sequence). Full variable domain (missing parts from reference TRBV15 and TRBJ2-5): DAMVIQNPRYQVTQFGKPVTLSCSQTLNHNVMYWYQQKSSQAPKLLFHYYDKDFNNEADTPDNFQSRRPNTSFCFLDIRSPGLGDTAMYLCATSRDLRSEQETQYFGPGTRLLVL.

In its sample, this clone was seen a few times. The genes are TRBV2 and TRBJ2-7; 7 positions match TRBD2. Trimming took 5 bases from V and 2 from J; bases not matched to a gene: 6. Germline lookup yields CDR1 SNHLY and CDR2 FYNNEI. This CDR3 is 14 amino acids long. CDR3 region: CASSWTREPYEQYF. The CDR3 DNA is TGTGCCAGCAGTTGGACGCGGGAGCCCTACGAGCAGTACTTC.

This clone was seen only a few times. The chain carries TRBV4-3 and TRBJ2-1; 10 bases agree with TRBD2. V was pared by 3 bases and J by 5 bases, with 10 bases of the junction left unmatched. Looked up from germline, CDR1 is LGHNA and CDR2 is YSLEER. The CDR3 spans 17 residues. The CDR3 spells CASSQYALAGVDNEQFF. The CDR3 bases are TGCGCCAGCAGCCAGTATGCCCTAGCGGGAGTCGACAATGAGCAGTTCTTC.

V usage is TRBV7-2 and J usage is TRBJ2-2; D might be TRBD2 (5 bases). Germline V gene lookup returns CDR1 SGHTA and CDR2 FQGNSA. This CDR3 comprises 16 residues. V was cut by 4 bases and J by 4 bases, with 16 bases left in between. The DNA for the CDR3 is TGTGCCAGCAGCTCGCCAGAGGGCGGATTCACCGGGGAGCTGTTTTTT. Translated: CASSSPEGGFTGELFF.

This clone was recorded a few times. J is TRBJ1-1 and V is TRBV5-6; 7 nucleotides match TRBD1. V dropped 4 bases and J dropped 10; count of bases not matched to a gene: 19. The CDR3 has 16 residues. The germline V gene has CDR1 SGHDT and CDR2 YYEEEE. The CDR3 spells CASSPAGVREGAGAFF. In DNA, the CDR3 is TGTGCCAGCAGCCCGGCAGGGGTCAGGGAGGGGGCTGGAGCTTTCTTT. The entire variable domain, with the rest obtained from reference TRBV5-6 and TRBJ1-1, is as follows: DAGVTQSPTHLIKTRGQQVTLRCSPKSGHDTVSWYQQALGQGPQFIFQYYEEEERQRGNFPDRFSGHQFPNYSSELNVNALLLGDSALYLCASSPAGVREGAGAFFGQGTRLTVV.

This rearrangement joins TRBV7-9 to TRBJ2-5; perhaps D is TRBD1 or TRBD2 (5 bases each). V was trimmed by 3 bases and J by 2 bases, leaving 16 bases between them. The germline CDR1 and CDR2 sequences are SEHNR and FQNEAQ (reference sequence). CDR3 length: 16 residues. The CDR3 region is CASSFPFGTSQETQYF. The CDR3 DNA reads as TGTGCCAGCAGCTTCCCCTTCGGGACCTCACAAGAGACCCAGTACTTC.

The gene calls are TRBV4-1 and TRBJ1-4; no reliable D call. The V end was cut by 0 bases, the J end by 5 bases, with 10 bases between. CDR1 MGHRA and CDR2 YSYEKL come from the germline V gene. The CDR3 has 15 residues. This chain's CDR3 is CASSQDPGRNEKLFF. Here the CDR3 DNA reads TGCGCCAGCAGCCAAGATCCAGGACGAAATGAAAAACTGTTTTTT.

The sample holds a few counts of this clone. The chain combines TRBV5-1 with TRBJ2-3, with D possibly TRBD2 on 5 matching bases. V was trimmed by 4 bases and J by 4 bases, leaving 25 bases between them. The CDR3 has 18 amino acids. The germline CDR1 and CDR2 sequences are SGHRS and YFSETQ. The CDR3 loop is CASSRTPESPSPADTQYF. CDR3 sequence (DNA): TGCGCCAGCAGCAGGACTCCGGAGAGCCCGTCCCCAGCAGATACGCAGTATTTT.

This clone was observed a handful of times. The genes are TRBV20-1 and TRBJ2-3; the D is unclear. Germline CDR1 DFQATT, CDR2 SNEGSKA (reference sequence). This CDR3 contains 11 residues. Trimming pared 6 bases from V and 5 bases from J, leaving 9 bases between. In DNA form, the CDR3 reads TGCAGTGCCCTACCAGGAGATACGCAGTATTTT. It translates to CSALPGDTQYF.

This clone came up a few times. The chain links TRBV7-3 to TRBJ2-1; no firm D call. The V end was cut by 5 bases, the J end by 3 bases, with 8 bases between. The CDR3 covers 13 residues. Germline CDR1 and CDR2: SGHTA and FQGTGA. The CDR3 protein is CASSTSDYNEQFF. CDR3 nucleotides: TGTGCCAGCAGCACCTCAGACTACAATGAGCAGTTCTTC.

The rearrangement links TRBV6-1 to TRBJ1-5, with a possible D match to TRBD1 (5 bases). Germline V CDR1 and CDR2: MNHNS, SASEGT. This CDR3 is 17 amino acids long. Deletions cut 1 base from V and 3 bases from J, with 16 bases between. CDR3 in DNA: TGTGCCAGCAGTGAAGTCTACCAGACAGTCACCAATCAGCCCCAGCATTTT. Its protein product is CASSEVYQTVTNQPQHF.

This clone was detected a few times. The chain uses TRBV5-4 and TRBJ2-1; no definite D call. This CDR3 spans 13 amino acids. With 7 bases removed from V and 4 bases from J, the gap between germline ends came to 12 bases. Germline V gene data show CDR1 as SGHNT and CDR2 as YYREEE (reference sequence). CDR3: CASSLGVYNEQFF. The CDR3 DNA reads TGTGCCAGCTCCCTTGGGGTTTACAATGAGCAGTTCTTC.

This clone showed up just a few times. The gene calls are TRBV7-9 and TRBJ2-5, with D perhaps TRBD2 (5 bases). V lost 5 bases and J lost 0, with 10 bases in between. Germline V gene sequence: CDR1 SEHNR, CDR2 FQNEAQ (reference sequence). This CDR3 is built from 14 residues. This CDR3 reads CASSVGLYQETQYF. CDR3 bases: TGTGCCAGCAGCGTAGGACTTTACCAAGAGACCCAGTACTTC. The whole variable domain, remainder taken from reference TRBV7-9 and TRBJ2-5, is DTGVSQNPRHKITKRGQNVTFRCDPISEHNRLYWYRQTLGQGPEFLTYFQNEAQLEKSRLLSDRFSAERPKGSFSTLEIQRTEQGDSAMYLCASSVGLYQETQYFGPGTRLLVL.

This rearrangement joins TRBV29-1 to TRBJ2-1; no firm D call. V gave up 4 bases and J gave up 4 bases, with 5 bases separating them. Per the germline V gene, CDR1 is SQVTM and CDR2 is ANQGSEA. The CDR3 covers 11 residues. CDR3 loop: CSVGGYNEQFF. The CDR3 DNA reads TGCAGCGTTGGGGGATACAATGAGCAGTTCTTC.

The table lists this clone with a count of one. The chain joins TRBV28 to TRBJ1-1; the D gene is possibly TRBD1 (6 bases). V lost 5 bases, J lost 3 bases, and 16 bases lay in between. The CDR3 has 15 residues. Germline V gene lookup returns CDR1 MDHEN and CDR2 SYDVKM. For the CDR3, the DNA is TGTGCCAGCAGTGCCTGGACAGCCGGGGACACTGAAGCTTTCTTT. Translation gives CASSAWTAGDTEAFF.

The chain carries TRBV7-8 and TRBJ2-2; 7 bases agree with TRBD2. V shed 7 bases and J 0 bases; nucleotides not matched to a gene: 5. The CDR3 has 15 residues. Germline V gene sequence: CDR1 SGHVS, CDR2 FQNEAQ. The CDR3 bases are TGTGCCAGCACCCTAGGGAGGGCGAACACCGGGGAGCTGTTTTTT. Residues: CASTLGRANTGELFF.

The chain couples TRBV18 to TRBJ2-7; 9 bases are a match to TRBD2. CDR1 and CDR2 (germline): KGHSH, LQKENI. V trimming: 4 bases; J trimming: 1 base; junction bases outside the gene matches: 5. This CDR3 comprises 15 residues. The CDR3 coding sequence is TGTGCCAGCTCACTTTGGACTAGCGCGTCCTACGAGCAGTACTTC. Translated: CASSLWTSASYEQYF.

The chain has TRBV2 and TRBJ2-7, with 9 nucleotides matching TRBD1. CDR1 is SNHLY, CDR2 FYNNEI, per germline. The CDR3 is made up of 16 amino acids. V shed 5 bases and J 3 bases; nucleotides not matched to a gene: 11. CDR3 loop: CASSWGYPGQGYEQYF. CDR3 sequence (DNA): TGTGCCAGCAGTTGGGGTTATCCGGGACAGGGCTACGAGCAGTACTTC.

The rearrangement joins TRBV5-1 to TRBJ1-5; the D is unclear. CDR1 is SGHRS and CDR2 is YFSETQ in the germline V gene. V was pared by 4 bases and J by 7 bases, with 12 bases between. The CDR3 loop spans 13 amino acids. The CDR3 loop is CASSEGDRQPQHF. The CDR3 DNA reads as TGCGCCAGCAGCGAGGGAGATCGGCAGCCCCAGCATTTT.

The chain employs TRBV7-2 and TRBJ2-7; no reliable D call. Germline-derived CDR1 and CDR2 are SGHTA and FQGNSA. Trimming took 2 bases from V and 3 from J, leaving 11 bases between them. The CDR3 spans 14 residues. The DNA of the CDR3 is TGTGCCAGCAGCTTATCCCATATAAGCTACGAGCAGTACTTC. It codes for CASSLSHISYEQYF.

DNA of the CDR3: TGTGCCAGCAGCTTATTAGCTAATAATGAAAAACTGTTTTTT. It codes for CASSLLANNEKLFF. This chain joins TRBV7-2 and TRBJ1-4; D is unclear. The germline CDR1 and CDR2 sequences are SGHTA and FQGNSA. The CDR3 has 14 residues. Trimming took off 2 bases at V and 4 bases at J, with 8 bases between the two ends.

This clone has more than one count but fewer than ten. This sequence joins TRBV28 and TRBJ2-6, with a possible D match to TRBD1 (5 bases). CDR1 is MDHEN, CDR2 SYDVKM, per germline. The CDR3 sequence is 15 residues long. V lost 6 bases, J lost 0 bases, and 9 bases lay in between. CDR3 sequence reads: CASRTGSSGANVLTF. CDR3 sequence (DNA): TGTGCCAGCAGAACAGGTTCCTCTGGGGCCAACGTCCTGACTTTC.

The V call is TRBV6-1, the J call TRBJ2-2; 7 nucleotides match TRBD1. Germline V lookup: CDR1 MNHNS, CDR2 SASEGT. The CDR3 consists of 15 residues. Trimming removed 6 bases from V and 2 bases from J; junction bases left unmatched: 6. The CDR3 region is CASRGTVVNTGELFF. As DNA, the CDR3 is TGTGCCAGCAGGGGGACAGTCGTTAACACCGGGGAGCTGTTTTTT.

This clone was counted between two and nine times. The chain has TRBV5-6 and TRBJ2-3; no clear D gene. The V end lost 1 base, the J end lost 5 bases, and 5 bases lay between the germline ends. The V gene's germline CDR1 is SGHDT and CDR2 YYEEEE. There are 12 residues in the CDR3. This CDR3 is CASSLIVDTQYF. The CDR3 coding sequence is TGTGCCAGCAGCTTGATAGTAGATACGCAGTATTTT.